This T cell receptor beta chain stems from a study of blood T cell repertoires in COVID-19 (dated by TCRdb to about 2020). Background on the whole study: Samples from collaborators originated in the United States, Italy and Spain and spanned both the acute and convalescent phases of COVID-19. A de-identified subject ID, COVID-19 status, age in years and sex were almost always included in the sample metadata. Where available, HLA class I and class II types were taken from metadata supplied by the sample provider and were not determined by assay-based typing. The repertoires were made available in a free public database intended to serve as a resource for research on the immune response to SARS-CoV-2. The samples were drawn from two sources: the first 160 participants of the ongoing ImmuneRACE study, and 1,000 to 1,500 subjects contributed by 6 global collaborators. Deeply sampled blood TCRbeta repertoires from subjects exposed to, actively infected with, or recovered from COVID-19 were included in the dataset. The material from the prospective study consisted of cDNA or gDNA derived from T cells, B-cell-depleted T cells, or PBMCs.

In Seattle, one collaborating source enrolled patients while the infection was active and tracked those patients longitudinally over the course of disease. Whole blood was collected in K2EDTA tubes by collaborating institutions according to the institutions' own protocols. Collaborator samples were shipped for TCRbeta analysis as frozen whole blood, isolated PBMCs, or DNA extracted from either sample type. On this clone itself: No antigen is known for it. Base qualities are not at hand, and no much larger clone is one base apart.

Overall results and qualifications from the work: Clinical and demographic metadata were provided uncurated, with the amount varying by source and participant.

TCRbeta CDR3 regions were amplified from genomic DNA by means of the immunoSEQ Assay, a bias-controlled multiplex PCR. The study's own analysis went as follows. Within the assay, amplification of reference gene primers was used to estimate how many nucleated cells each sample contained. Sequence reads were collapsed and filtered to measure the absolute abundance of every unique TCRbeta CDR3 rearrangement. For each sample, productive Simpson clonality was calculated as the square root of Simpson's diversity index across productive rearrangements. Sourced from immuneACCESS, this table was stored by TCRdb with only in-frame sequences that have V and J called. A share of the clones is absent; for the studies checked, an unresolved V gene accounts for under half, and the remainder has no known explanation. V, J and clone size reflect that table, while D and trimming were determined from the DNA. For this sample there are just under 350,000 clones; 80% to 90% appear just once. The ten largest clonotypes hold roughly 6.3% of the sample.

The CDR3 measures 13 amino acids from cysteine to phenylalanine. Only the CDR3 portion is preserved as DNA: 39 bases, with reading frame beginning at the first base. The germline V gene specifies SGDLS as CDR1 and YYNGEE as CDR2. V sheds 0 bases and J sheds 6 bases, leaving 7 bases between their ends. What was sequenced was peripheral blood. The receptor was isolated from a woman aged 45 to 65 with COVID-19, enrolled during active disease. The chain is assembled from TRBV9 and TRBJ2-1, with the D gene too uncertain to name. CDR3 sequence: CASSVGSPNEQFF. The nucleotides read TGTGCCAGCAGCGTAGGCAGTCCCAATGAGCAGTTCTTC.